These T cell receptor beta chains were read from a single sample in a study of T cells in Graves' hyperthyroidism and ophthalmopathy. TCRdb used MiXCR to reprocess the multiplex PCR reads, holding one entry per CDR3 protein. The sample includes about 580,000 distinct CDR3 sequences, approximately 44% of them seen just once. Material for sequencing was peripheral blood or thyroid tissue (not recorded which). Every receptor here comes from a woman aged 18-29 years with Graves' hyperthyroidism. CDR3s include the opening cysteine and the closing phenylalanine or tryptophan. D genes are given only for firm matches. A row's size may be missing; if present it is once, few, many or a size class.

J gene	D gene	V gene	clone size	CDR3 protein	CDR3 DNA
TRBJ2-7	.	TRBV20-1	many	CSASGPRGVYEQYF	TGCAGTGCTAGTGGGCCCAGGGGGGTTTACGAGCAGTACTTC
TRBJ1-2	TRBD1	TRBV20-1	.	CSAGQAAGDGYTF	TGCAGTGCTGGACAGGCTGCCGGGGATGGCTACACCTTC
TRBJ1-2	.	TRBV20-1	many	CSARDRRDRDGYTF	TGCAGTGCTAGAGACCGACGGGATAGGGATGGCTACACCTTC
TRBJ2-7	.	TRBV6-6	many	CASSSRGEATYEQYF	TGTGCCAGCAGTTCCCGCGGGGAGGCCACCTACGAGCAGTACTTC
TRBJ1-5	.	TRBV12-3/TRBV12-4	.	CASSSVEDQPQHF	TGTGCCAGCAGTTCCGTAGAGGATCAGCCCCAGCATTTT
TRBJ1-5	.	TRBV19	many	CASSIGMWDGYQPQHF	TGTGCCAGTAGTATTGGGATGTGGGACGGATATCAGCCCCAGCATTTT
TRBJ1-3	.	TRBV25-1	many	CASSSFGGGARGDTIYF	TGTGCCAGCAGTTCCTTCGGGGGGGGCGCGAGGGGAGACACCATATATTTT
TRBJ2-7	TRBD1	TRBV18	.	CASSPSGTGRGEQYF	TGTGCCAGCTCACCCTCCGGGACAGGTAGGGGCGAGCAGTACTTC
TRBJ1-5	.	TRBV9	.	CASSVVLAGGEQPQHF	TGTGCCAGCAGCGTAGTTCTAGCGGGAGGTGAGCAGCCCCAGCATTTT
TRBJ2-3	.	TRBV7-2	.	CASSPIPGGRNTQYF	TGTGCCAGCAGCCCCATACCCGGGGGGCGGAATACGCAGTATTTT
TRBJ1-2	TRBD1	TRBV20-1	.	CSYGTARDSYTF	TGCAGTTACGGGACAGCGAGAGATAGCTACACCTTC
TRBJ2-5	TRBD2	TRBV20-1	.	CSARGLGWREGAHF	TGCAGTGCTAGAGGCCTTGGTTGGCGGGAGGGAGCGCACTTC
TRBJ1-1	.	TRBV7-9	many	CASSLEQEAFF	TGTGCCAGCAGCTTAGAGCAGGAAGCTTTCTTT
TRBJ1-2	.	TRBV27	many	CASSFTPWTANYGYTF	TGTGCCAGCAGTTTTACCCCGTGGACTGCAAACTATGGCTACACCTTC
TRBJ2-5	.	TRBV7-9	once	CASSTEDQTGETQYF	TGTGCCAGCAGTACAGAGGACCAGACCGGGGAGACCCAGTACTTC